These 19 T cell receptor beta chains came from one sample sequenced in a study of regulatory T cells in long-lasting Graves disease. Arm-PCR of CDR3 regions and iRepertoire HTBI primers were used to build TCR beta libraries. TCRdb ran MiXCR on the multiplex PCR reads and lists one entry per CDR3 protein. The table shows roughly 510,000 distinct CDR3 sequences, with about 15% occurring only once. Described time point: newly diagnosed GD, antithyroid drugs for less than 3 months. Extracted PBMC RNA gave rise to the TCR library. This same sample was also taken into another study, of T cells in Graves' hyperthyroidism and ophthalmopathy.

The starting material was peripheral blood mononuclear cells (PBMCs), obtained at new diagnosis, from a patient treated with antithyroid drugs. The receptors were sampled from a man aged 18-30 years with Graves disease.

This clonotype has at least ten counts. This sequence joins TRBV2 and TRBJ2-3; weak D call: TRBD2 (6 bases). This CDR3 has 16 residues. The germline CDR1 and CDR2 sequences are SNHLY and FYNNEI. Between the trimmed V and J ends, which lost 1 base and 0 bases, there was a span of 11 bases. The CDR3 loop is CASSEVSGYSTDTQYF. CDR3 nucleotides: TGTGCCAGCAGTGAAGTTAGCGGATATAGCACAGATACGCAGTATTTT.

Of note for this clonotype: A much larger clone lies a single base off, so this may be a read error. The CDR3 here is CASSLGHSRYEQYF. The CDR3 DNA reads TGTGCCAGCAGCTTGGGCCACAGTCGCTACGAGCAGTACTTC. The rearrangement uses TRBV7-3 and TRBJ2-7; no clear D gene. This CDR3 is built from 14 residues. V lost 3 bases to trimming and J lost 3 bases, with 12 bases between them. Germline V lookup: CDR1 SGHTA, CDR2 FQGTGA.

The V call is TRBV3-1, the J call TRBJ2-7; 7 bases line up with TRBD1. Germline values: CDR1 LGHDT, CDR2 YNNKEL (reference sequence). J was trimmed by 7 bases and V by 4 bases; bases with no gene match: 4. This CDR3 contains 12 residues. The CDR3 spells CASSRQGQEQYF. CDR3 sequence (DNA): TGTGCCAGCAGCCGACAGGGTCAGGAGCAGTACTTC.

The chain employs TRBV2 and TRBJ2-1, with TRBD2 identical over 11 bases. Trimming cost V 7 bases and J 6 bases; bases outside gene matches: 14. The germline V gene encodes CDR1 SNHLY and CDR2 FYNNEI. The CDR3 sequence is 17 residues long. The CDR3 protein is CASMDGELLAGVNEQFF. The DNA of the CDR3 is TGTGCCAGCATGGACGGAGAATTACTAGCGGGAGTCAATGAGCAGTTCTTC.

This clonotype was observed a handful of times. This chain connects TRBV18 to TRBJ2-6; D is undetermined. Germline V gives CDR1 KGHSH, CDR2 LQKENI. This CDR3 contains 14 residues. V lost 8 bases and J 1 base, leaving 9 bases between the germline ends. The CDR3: CASRPESGANVLTF. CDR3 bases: TGTGCCAGCCGGCCAGAGTCTGGGGCCAACGTCCTGACTTTC.

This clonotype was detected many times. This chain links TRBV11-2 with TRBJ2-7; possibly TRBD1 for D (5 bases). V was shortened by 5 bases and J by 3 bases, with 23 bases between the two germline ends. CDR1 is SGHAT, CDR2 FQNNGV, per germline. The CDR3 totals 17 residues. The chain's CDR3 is CASSLNVGAPVGYEQYF. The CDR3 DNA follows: TGTGCCAGCAGCCTAAATGTAGGGGCGCCAGTGGGCTACGAGCAGTACTTC. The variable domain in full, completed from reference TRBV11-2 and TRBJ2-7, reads EAGVAQSPRYKIIEKRQSVAFWCNPISGHATLYWYQQILGQGPKLLIQFQNNGVVDDSQLPKDRFSAERLKGVDSTLKIQPAKLEDSAVYLCASSLNVGAPVGYEQYFGPGTRLTVT.

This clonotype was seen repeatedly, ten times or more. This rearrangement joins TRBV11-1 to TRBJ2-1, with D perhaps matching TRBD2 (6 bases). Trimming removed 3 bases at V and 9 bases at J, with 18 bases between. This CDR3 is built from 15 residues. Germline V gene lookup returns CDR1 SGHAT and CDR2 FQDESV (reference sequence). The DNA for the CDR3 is TGTGCCAGCAGCTTTTGGCCCGGGAGAGCGGGTGAGCAGTTCTTC. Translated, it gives CASSFWPGRAGEQFF.

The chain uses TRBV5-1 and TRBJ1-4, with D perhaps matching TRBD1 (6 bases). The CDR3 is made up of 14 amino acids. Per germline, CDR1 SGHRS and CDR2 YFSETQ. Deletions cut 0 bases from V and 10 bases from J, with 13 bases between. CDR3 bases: TGCGCCAGCAGCTTGGGGGGGGACATCGGAAAACTGTTTTTT. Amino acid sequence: CASSLGGDIGKLFF.

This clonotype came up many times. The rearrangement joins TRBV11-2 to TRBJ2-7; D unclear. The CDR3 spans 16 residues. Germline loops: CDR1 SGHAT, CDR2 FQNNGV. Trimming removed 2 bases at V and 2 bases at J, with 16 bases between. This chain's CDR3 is CASSLNSGDGPYEQYF. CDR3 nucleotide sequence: TGTGCCAGCAGCTTAAATTCTGGAGACGGACCCTACGAGCAGTACTTC.

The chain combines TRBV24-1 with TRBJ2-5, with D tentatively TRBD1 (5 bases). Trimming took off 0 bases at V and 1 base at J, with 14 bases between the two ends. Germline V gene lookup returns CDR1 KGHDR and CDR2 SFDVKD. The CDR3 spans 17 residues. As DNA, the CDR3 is TGTGCCACCAGTGATTTGCACACAGGAGAAAGCCAAGAGACCCAGTACTTC. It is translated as CATSDLHTGESQETQYF.

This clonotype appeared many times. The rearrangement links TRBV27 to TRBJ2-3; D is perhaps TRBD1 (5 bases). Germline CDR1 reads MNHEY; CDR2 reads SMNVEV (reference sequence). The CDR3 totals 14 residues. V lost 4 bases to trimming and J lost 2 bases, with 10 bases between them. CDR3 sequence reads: CASSSLDNTDTQYF. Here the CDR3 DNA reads TGTGCCAGCAGTTCACTGGACAACACAGATACGCAGTATTTT.

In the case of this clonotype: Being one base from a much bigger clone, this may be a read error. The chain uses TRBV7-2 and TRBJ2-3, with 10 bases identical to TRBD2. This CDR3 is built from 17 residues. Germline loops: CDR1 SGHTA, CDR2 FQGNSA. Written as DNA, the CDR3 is TGTGCCGGCAGCTTACCCCGACTAGCGGGCAAAACAGATACGCAGTATTTT. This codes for CAGSLPRLAGKTDTQYF. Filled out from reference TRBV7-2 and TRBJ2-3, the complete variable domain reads GAGVSQSPSNKVTEKGKDVELRCDPISGHTALYWYRQSLGQGLEFLIYFQGNSAPDKSGLPSDRFSAERTGGSVSTLTIQRTQQEDSAVYLCAGSLPRLAGKTDTQYFGPGTRLTVL.

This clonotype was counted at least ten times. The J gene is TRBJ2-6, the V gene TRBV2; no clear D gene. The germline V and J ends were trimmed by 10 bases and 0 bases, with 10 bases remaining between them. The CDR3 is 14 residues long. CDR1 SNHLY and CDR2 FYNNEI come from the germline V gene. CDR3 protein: CATKGSSGANVLTF. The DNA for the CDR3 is TGTGCCACAAAAGGGTCCTCTGGGGCCAACGTCCTGACTTTC.

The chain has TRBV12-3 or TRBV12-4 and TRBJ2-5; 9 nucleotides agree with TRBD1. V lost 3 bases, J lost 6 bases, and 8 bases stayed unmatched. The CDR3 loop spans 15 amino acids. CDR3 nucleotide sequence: TGTGCCAGCAGTTTCTCACAGGGGGCTAGTCAGACCCAGTACTTC. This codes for CASSFSQGASQTQYF.

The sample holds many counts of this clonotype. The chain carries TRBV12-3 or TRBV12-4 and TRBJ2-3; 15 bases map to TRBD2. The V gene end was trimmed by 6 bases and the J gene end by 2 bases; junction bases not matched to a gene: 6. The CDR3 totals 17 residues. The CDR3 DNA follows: TGTGCCAGCAGCTGGACTAGCGGGAGGGTAGCCACAGATACGCAGTATTTT. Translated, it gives CASSWTSGRVATDTQYF.

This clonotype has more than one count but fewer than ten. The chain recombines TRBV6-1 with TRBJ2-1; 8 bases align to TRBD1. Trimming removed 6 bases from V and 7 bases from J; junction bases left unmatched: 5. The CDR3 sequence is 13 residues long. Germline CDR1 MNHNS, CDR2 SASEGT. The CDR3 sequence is CASRMTGENEQFF. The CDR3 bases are TGTGCCAGCAGGATGACAGGGGAGAATGAGCAGTTCTTC.

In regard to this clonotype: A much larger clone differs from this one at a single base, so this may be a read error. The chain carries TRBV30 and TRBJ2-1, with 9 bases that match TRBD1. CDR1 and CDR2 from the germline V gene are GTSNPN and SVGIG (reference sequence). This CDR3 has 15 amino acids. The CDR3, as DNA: TGTGCCTGGAGTGTAGAACAGGGGGCGCATGATGAGCAGCTCTTC. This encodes CAWSVEQGAHDEQLF.

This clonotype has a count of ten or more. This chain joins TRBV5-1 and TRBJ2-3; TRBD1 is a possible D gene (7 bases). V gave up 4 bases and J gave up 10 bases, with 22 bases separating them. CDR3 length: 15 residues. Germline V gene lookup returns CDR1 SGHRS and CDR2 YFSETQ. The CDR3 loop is CASSLEGTVSVPQYF. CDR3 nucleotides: TGCGCCAGCAGCCTGGAGGGGACAGTCTCAGTGCCGCAGTATTTT. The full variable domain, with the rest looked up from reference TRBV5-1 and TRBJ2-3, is KAGVTQTPRYLIKTRGQQVTLSCSPISGHRSVSWYQQTPGQGLQFLFEYFSETQRNKGNFPGRFSGRQFSNSRSEMNVSTLELGDSALYLCASSLEGTVSVPQYFGPGTRLTVL.

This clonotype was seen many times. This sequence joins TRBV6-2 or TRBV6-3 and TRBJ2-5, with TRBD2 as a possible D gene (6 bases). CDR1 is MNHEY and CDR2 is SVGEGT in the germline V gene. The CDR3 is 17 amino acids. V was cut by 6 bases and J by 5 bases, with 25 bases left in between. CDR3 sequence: CASSPGPGTSGEETQYF. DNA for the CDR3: TGTGCCAGCAGCCCCGGCCCAGGTACGTCGGGAGAGGAGACCCAGTACTTC.